This T cell receptor (beta chain) comes out of a study of T cell repertoires in cytomegalovirus infection. For the study at large: HLA-B-restricted CMV epitopes that are well studied, plus recently identified HLA-C-restricted ones, were used by the study. CMV infection together with matching HLA type was indicated by public TCR beta signatures.

Germline V gene data show CDR1 as SGHTA and CDR2 as FQGNSA. J lost 4 bases, V lost 5 bases, and 2 bases had no gene match. The CDR3 runs 14 residues. TCRdb re-called the reads with MiXCR, one entry per CDR3 protein. Among 600,000 to 700,000 distinct CDR3 sequences listed, roughly a third were seen once. The study, taken as a whole, reports: In two of eight donors, the top clonotype was HLA-C-restricted CMV-specific. Cumulative public TCR beta family frequency identified carriers of CMV plus the relevant HLA.

This clonotype came up many times. Its antigen is not known. Here the sequenced sample was cultured PBMCs, taken from culture after CMV antigen stimulation. The chain is built from TRBV7-2 and TRBJ2-5, with 12 nucleotides matching TRBD1. This TCR was sampled from a human donor in good health (CMV status not recorded). Some clones in this sample may be carry-over from other donors' samples. CDR3 coding DNA: TGTGCCAGCAGCCCGGGACAGGGGGCAGAGACCCAGTACTTC. Residues: CASSPGQGAETQYF.